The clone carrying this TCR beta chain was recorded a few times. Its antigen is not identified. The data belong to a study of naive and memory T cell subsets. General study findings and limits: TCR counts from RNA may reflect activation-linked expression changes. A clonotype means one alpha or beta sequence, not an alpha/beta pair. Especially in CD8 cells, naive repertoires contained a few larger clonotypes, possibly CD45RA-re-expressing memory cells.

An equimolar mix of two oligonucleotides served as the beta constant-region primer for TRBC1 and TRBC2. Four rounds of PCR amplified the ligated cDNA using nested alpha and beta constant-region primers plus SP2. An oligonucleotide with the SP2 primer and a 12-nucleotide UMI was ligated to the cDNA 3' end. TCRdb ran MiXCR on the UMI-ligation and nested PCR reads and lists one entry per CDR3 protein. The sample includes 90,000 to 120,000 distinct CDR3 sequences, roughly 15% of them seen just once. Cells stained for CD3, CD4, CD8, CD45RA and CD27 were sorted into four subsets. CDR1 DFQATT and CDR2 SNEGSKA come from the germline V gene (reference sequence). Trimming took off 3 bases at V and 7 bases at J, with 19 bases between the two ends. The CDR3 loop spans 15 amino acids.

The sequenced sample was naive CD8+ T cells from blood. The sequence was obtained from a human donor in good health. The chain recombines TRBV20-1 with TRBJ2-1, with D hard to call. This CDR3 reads CSASSGSSPFNEQFF. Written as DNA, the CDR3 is TGCAGTGCTAGTTCGGGCAGCAGCCCCTTTAATGAGCAGTTCTTC.